A selection of T cell receptor beta chains follows, all from one sample in a study of Ad26.COV2.S vaccination and SARS-CoV-2 variants. TCRdb's copy holds only in-frame clones and misses some; the assay was immunoSEQ multiplex PCR. The table lists approximately 480,000 clones, approximately 90% of them singletons. The source was peripheral blood, collected in a trial of Ad26.COV2.S vaccine versus placebo. The source of these receptors is a person between 18 and 65 years old who received the Ad26.COV2.S COVID-19 vaccine or a placebo. Each CDR3 is given with its conserved first and last residue.

V: TRBV5-1
J: TRBJ2-3
CDR3: CASNLGRADTQYF

V: TRBV4-2
J: TRBJ2-2
CDR3: CASSQRTGANTGELFF

V: TRBV12-3/TRBV12-4
J: TRBJ1-1
CDR3: CASSLYMNTEAFF

V: TRBV2
J: TRBJ1-5
CDR3: CASTPGQLLRPQHF

V: TRBV6-5
J: TRBJ1-2
CDR3: CASSYVPGLDYGYTF

V: TRBV29-1
J: TRBJ2-1
CDR3: CSVGEGLGNEQFF

V: TRBV19
J: TRBJ2-7
CDR3: CASSIGGRIPYEQYF

V: TRBV6-4
J: TRBJ2-6
CDR3: CASSAFPPGGSGANVLTF

V: TRBV5-1
J: TRBJ2-1
CDR3: CASSLAGTSIEQFF

V: TRBV6-2/TRBV6-3
J: TRBJ2-7
CDR3: CASSRGQRQAAYEQYF

V: TRBV29-1
J: TRBJ2-3
CDR3: CSVVRDQDTQYF

V: TRBV6-6
J: TRBJ2-3
CDR3: CASSSRGDTQYF

V: TRBV1
J: TRBJ2-7
CDR3: CTSSPGVCSDSYEQYF

V: TRBV30
J: TRBJ2-7
CDR3: CAWSDGLDYEQYF

V: TRBV5-6
J: TRBJ2-3
CDR3: CASSPETSGFTDTQYF

V: TRBV7-8
J: TRBJ2-5
CDR3: CASSLVSRRETQYF

V: TRBV7-3
J: TRBJ2-7
CDR3: CASSLSPGPSYEQYF

V: TRBV2
J: TRBJ2-3
CDR3: CASSDWAGSTDTQYF

V: TRBV3-1/TRBV3-2
J: TRBJ2-1
CDR3: CASRGPQYNEQFF

V: TRBV28
J: TRBJ2-2
CDR3: CASSLATIHTGELFF

V: TRBV28
J: TRBJ2-3
CDR3: CASDPGQGAWDTQYF

V: TRBV9
J: TRBJ2-1
CDR3: CASSVAGGDVSKDEQFF

V: TRBV27
J: TRBJ2-7
CDR3: CASSALAGDEQYF

V: TRBV3-1/TRBV3-2
J: TRBJ2-3
CDR3: CASSQVMWGGSRLAGGPREDTQYF

V: TRBV5-5
J: TRBJ2-5
CDR3: CASSLSETSGVRETQYF

V: TRBV11-2
J: TRBJ2-7
CDR3: CASSSPDRVEQYF

V: TRBV4-2
J: TRBJ2-1
CDR3: CASSQGPTSGIDEQFF

V: TRBV11-3
J: TRBJ2-7
CDR3: CASSLSSGHPYEQYF

V: TRBV11-3
J: TRBJ2-1
CDR3: CASSFGQDYNEQFF

V: TRBV5-1
J: TRBJ2-1
CDR3: CASSPRWRDNHNEQFF

V: TRBV27
J: TRBJ2-7
CDR3: CASSPRLQVSYEQYF

V: TRBV5-4
J: TRBJ1-2
CDR3: CASSLEAVNYGYTF

V: TRBV3-1/TRBV3-2
J: TRBJ2-7
CDR3: CASSQTWVPPSYEQYF

V: TRBV29-1
J: TRBJ2-7
CDR3: CSVAPSGTKKYF

V: TRBV3-1/TRBV3-2
J: TRBJ1-3
CDR3: CASSQDRGNTIYF

V: TRBV5-1
J: TRBJ1-1
CDR3: CASSFSGARDTEAFF

V: TRBV7-2
J: TRBJ2-7
CDR3: CASSLEWDSSYEQYF

V: TRBV5-1
J: TRBJ2-3
CDR3: CASSPHLASYSTDTQYF

V: TRBV6-2/TRBV6-3
J: TRBJ1-5
CDR3: CASSSGQRADQPQHF

V: TRBV19
J: TRBJ1-2
CDR3: CASSIDAGDPRNGYTF

V: TRBV7-2
J: TRBJ2-5
CDR3: CASSVHRGGSQETQYF

V: TRBV10-3
J: TRBJ2-7
CDR3: CAIPRNNDYEQYF

V: TRBV30
J: TRBJ2-3
CDR3: CAWSVRTGRTDTQYF

V: TRBV5-1
J: TRBJ1-1
CDR3: CASSLTVTSSLNTEAFF

V: TRBV3-1/TRBV3-2
J: TRBJ2-2
CDR3: CASSRRGTGELFF

V: TRBV19
J: TRBJ2-1
CDR3: CASSPPRASSYNEQFF

V: TRBV28
J: TRBJ1-2
CDR3: CASSLYTLSYGYTF

V: TRBV11-3
J: TRBJ2-7
CDR3: CASSLGKLYEQYF

V: TRBV2
J: TRBJ2-1
CDR3: CASGSGRASYNEQFF

V: TRBV2
J: TRBJ1-2
CDR3: CASGPGPSYTF

V: TRBV9
J: TRBJ1-5
CDR3: CASSVDPGGNQPQHF

V: TRBV28
J: TRBJ2-1
CDR3: CASSKLGRHAEQFF

V: TRBV28
J: TRBJ1-2
CDR3: CASSLSPYGYTF

V: TRBV28
J: TRBJ2-7
CDR3: CATTKAGNAYEQYF

V: TRBV20-1
J: TRBJ1-2
CDR3: CSASPGTGNYGYTF

V: TRBV5-1
J: TRBJ2-3
CDR3: CASSLAGGNPDTQYF

V: TRBV7-9
J: TRBJ2-1
CDR3: CASSLFGGSRSGYEQFF

V: TRBV6-5
J: TRBJ2-1
CDR3: CASSYEALAGYNEQFF

V: TRBV19
J: TRBJ1-5
CDR3: CASTARDQPQHF